Below, one T cell receptor beta chain is given with its context. This sample is part of a study of cytomegalovirus exposure and HLA in healthy donors. This CDR3 has 17 amino acids. Germline loops: CDR1 GTSNPN, CDR2 SVGIG (reference sequence). Trimming pared 0 bases from V and 4 bases from J, leaving 19 bases between. PCR involved 60 Vbeta and 13 Jbeta primers. Assay: immunoSEQ multiplex PCR; the TCRdb copy retains only in-frame clones and omits some. Seen here are tens of thousands of clones, about 74% observed once, and the top ten hold about a fifth. The TCR sequence derives from a woman under 40 in good health and CMV-seropositive. Material for sequencing was PBMCs. This sequence joins TRBV30 and TRBJ1-5; no clear D. CDR3: CAWSVVTPGRLNQPQHF. Written as DNA, the CDR3 is TGTGCCTGGAGTGTAGTCACCCCTGGCAGACTGAATCAGCCCCAGCATTTT.